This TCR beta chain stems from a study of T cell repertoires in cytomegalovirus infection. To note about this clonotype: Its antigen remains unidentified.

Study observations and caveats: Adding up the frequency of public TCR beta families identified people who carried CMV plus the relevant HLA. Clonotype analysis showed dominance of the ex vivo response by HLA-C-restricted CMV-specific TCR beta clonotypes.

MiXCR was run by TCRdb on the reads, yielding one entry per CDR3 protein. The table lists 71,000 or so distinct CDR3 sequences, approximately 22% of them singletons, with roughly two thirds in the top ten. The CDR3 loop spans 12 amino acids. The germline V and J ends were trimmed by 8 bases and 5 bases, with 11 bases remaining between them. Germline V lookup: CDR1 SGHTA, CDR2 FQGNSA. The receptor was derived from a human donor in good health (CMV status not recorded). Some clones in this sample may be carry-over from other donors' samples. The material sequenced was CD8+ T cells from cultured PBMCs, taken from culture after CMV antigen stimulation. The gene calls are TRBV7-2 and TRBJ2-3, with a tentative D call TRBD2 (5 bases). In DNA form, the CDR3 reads TGTGCCAGCGAGGGTAGGATAGATACGCAGTATTTT. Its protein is CASEGRIDTQYF.